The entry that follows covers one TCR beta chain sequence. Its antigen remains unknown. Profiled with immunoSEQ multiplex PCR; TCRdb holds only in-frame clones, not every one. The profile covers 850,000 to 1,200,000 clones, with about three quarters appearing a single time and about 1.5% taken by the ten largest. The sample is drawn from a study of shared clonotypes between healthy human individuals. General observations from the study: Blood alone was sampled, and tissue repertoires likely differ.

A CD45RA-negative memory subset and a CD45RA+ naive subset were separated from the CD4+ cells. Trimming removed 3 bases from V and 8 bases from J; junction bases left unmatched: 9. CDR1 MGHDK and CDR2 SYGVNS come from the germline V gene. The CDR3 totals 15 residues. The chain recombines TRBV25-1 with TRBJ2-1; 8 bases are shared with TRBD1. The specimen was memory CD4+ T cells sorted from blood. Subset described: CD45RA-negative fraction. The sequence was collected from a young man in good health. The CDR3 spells CASSDYRTGWDEQFF. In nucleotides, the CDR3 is TGTGCCAGCAGTGATTATAGGACAGGGTGGGATGAGCAGTTCTTC.